Sequencing of this T cell receptor beta chain was carried out in a study of T cell changes during pregnancy in multiple sclerosis. The protocol was immunoSEQ multiplex PCR, while the TCRdb copy is restricted to in-frame clones and leaves out a portion. The table shows some 100,000 clones, with around 92% occurring only once. The V and J ends lost 6 bases and 8 bases, in that order; junction bases with no gene match: 13. The V gene's germline CDR1 is SEHNR and CDR2 FQNEAQ (reference sequence). The CDR3 runs 18 residues. Material: peripheral blood, obtained before pregnancy. V is TRBV7-9 and J is TRBJ2-2; 15 bases map to TRBD2. This clonotype originated in a female donor with multiple sclerosis, enrolled in a pregnancy study. The CDR3 protein is CASRPGLAGGPWKGELFF. The CDR3 DNA is TGTGCCAGCAGGCCAGGACTAGCGGGAGGGCCTTGGAAAGGGGAGCTGTTTTTT. Using reference TRBV7-9 and TRBJ2-2 for the parts outside the CDR3, the full variable domain is DTGVSQNPRHKITKRGQNVTFRCDPISEHNRLYWYRQTLGQGPEFLTYFQNEAQLEKSRLLSDRFSAERPKGSFSTLEIQRTEQGDSAMYLCASRPGLAGGPWKGELFFGEGSRLTVL.